The 15 T cell receptor beta chains given below trace back to one sample, sequenced in a study of CD8 T cells in ankylosing spondylitis. Their antigens are not known. TCRdb itself ran the 5' RACE reads through MiXCR, one entry per CDR3 protein. Here the sample spans 700,000 or so distinct CDR3 sequences, roughly 20% being singletons. Findings of the study overall: Among TCR beta sequences, a motif of several highly homologous variants appeared characteristic of ankylosing spondylitis blood.

The sequenced sample consisted of blood, either unsorted or a sorted T cell fraction (not recorded which). The source of these receptors is a male donor with ankylosing spondylitis.

This clonotype was detected many times. This chain joins TRBV18 and TRBJ2-5, with a weak D call TRBD2 (6 bases). CDR3 length: 18 residues. In germline, CDR1 is KGHSH, CDR2 LQKENI. V was shortened by 0 bases and J by 1 base, with 18 bases between the two germline ends. In nucleotides, the CDR3 is TGTGCCAGCTCACCACCGGGACGATCTAGCGTTAGCCAAGAGACCCAGTACTTC. This gives the protein CASSPPGRSSVSQETQYF.

A few counts support this clonotype. The V call is TRBV5-1, the J call TRBJ2-1; D is ambiguous. There are 13 residues in the CDR3. CDR1 SGHRS and CDR2 YFSETQ come from the germline V gene. The germline V and J ends were trimmed by 4 bases and 4 bases, with 9 bases remaining between them. The CDR3 region has the DNA TGCGCCAGCAGCCCGGACGCTTACAATGAGCAGTTCTTC. Protein sequence: CASSPDAYNEQFF.

V and J are TRBV11-3 and TRBJ2-3, with D unclear. This CDR3 has 14 residues. Trimming removed 7 bases at V and 6 bases at J, with 17 bases between. Germline V gene sequence: CDR1 SGHNT, CDR2 YENEEA. The CDR3 nucleotides read TGTGCCAGCACCGCCGGCAGTCCGGAGGATACGCAGTATTTT. This codes for CASTAGSPEDTQYF.

The CDR3 loop is CAISETAGVGTEAFF. DNA for the CDR3: TGTGCCATCAGTGAGACGGCGGGGGTTGGCACTGAAGCTTTCTTT. The chain employs TRBV10-3 and TRBJ1-1, with a weak D call TRBD1 (5 bases). The CDR3 is 15 residues long. Germline V gene data show CDR1 as ENHRY and CDR2 as SYGVKD. V lost 2 bases to trimming and J lost 4 bases, with 14 bases between them.

V is TRBV20-1 and J is TRBJ1-2, with 7 nucleotides matching TRBD1. This CDR3 contains 13 residues. Germline values: CDR1 DFQATT, CDR2 SNEGSKA (reference sequence). Trimming took 6 bases from V and 7 from J; bases not matched to a gene: 11. CDR3 protein: CSAPDRAGSGYTF. For the CDR3, the DNA is TGCAGTGCCCCCGACAGGGCCGGATCTGGCTACACCTTC.

The chain employs TRBV5-6 and TRBJ2-3, with D unresolved. The ends were cut back, 4 bases at V and 4 bases at J, with 10 bases in the middle. From germline, CDR1 is SGHDT and CDR2 YYEEEE. The length of the CDR3 is 13 residues. This CDR3 reads CASSGTRADTQYF. The CDR3 nucleotides read TGTGCCAGCAGCGGAACTCGAGCAGATACGCAGTATTTT.

This clonotype was seen a handful of times. The chain uses TRBV5-1 and TRBJ1-6; no clear D. The germline V gene has CDR1 SGHRS and CDR2 YFSETQ. This CDR3 region has 14 residues. V shed 0 bases and J shed 6 bases, with 7 bases lying between them. In DNA, the CDR3 is TGCGCCAGCAGCTTGGGGGAGATTAATTCACCCCTCCACTTT. This sequence encodes CASSLGEINSPLHF.

The rearrangement joins TRBV2 to TRBJ2-3; 9 positions agree with TRBD2. The CDR3 is 15 residues long. The ends lost 3 bases at V and 2 bases at J; junction bases unmatched: 3. Germline CDR1 reads SNHLY; CDR2 reads FYNNEI. In DNA form, the CDR3 reads TGTGCCAGCAGTGATCAGCGGGGGGTCACAGATACGCAGTATTTT. It translates to CASSDQRGVTDTQYF.

The CDR3 DNA sequence: TGTGCCAGCAGTTTCACGCCCTCAAGCGCGTACACCGGGGAGCTGTTTTTT. The encoded protein is CASSFTPSSAYTGELFF. V gene TRBV27 combines with J gene TRBJ2-2; D is unclear. The CDR3 sequence is 17 residues long. Germline V gives CDR1 MNHEY, CDR2 SMNVEV (reference sequence). V was cut by 3 bases and J by 3 bases, with 17 bases left in between.

This chain links TRBV6-5 with TRBJ1-1; the D is unclear. There are 11 residues in the CDR3. V was cut by 6 bases and J by 8 bases, with 10 bases left in between. CDR1 and CDR2 from the germline V gene are MNHEY and SVGAGI. CDR3 sequence: CASSQDYEAFF. CDR3 nucleotide sequence: TGTGCCAGCAGCCAGGATTACGAAGCTTTCTTT.

This rearrangement joins TRBV5-1 to TRBJ2-3, with 7 bases identical to TRBD2. This CDR3 contains 16 residues. Germline V lookup: CDR1 SGHRS, CDR2 YFSETQ. With 0 bases clipped from V and 1 base from J, the junction kept 5 bases outside the gene matches. As DNA, the CDR3 is TGCGCCAGCAGCTTGGCCGTAACTAGCGGCACAGATACGCAGTATTTT. This sequence encodes CASSLAVTSGTDTQYF.

The chain uses TRBV24-1 and TRBJ2-1, with D perhaps matching TRBD1 (6 bases). Per the germline V gene, CDR1 is KGHDR and CDR2 is SFDVKD. The CDR3 consists of 15 residues. Trimming removed 4 bases at V and 10 bases at J, with 19 bases between. The CDR3 spells CATSDPAVGAREQFF. CDR3 in DNA: TGTGCCACCAGTGACCCTGCGGTGGGGGCCAGGGAGCAGTTCTTC.

This clonotype has a single count. This rearrangement joins TRBV7-9 to TRBJ1-1, with 8 positions matching TRBD1. After removal of 5 bases from V and 4 bases from J, the junction contained 9 bases not matched to a gene. Germline CDR1 SEHNR, CDR2 FQNEAQ (reference sequence). The CDR3 spans 15 residues. The CDR3 reads CASSATPQGGTEAFF. The CDR3 nucleotides read TGTGCCAGCAGCGCGACCCCACAGGGGGGCACTGAAGCTTTCTTT.

The rearrangement uses TRBV20-1 and TRBJ2-5; 9 bases fit TRBD2. The V segment lost 3 bases and the J segment 1 base; nucleotides outside the gene matches: 6. Germline-derived CDR1 and CDR2 are DFQATT and SNEGSKA (reference sequence). The CDR3 totals 15 residues. Written as DNA, the CDR3 is TGCAGTGCTAGGACGACTAGCGGAACCCAAGAGACCCAGTACTTC. It codes for CSARTTSGTQETQYF.

The chain recombines TRBV20-1 with TRBJ2-2, with D perhaps matching TRBD1 or TRBD2 (6 bases each). The CDR3 totals 16 residues. The V gene's germline CDR1 is DFQATT and CDR2 SNEGSKA (reference sequence). V was clipped by 6 bases and J by 1 base, with 18 bases between them. CDR3: CSAPVRGQVNTGELFF. DNA for the CDR3: TGCAGTGCACCCGTCCGGGGGCAGGTGAACACCGGGGAGCTGTTTTTT.